The 25 T cell receptor beta chains listed next were all sequenced from one sample in a study of Graves' ophthalmopathy and Graves' hyperthyroidism. TCR beta CDR3 regions were amplified from RNA transcripts. First-round RT-PCR used HTBI primers; second-round multiplex PCR followed. TCRdb itself ran the multiplex PCR reads through MiXCR, one entry per CDR3 protein. Of fewer than 600,000 distinct CDR3 sequences in the sample, around an eighth were seen once. Sequenced sample: blood. The receptors shown here come from a woman aged 30 to 39 with Graves' ophthalmopathy.

This clonotype has a count of ten or more. The chain employs TRBV28 and TRBJ1-2; possible D gene TRBD1, 5 bases. The length of the CDR3 is 15 residues. V was cut by 7 bases and J by 1 base, with 16 bases left in between. CDR1 is MDHEN and CDR2 is SYDVKM in the germline V gene. CDR3 amino acids: CASISSGTVNYGYTF. The CDR3 DNA sequence: TGTGCCAGCATTTCCTCGGGGACGGTTAACTATGGCTACACCTTC.

This clonotype was counted ten times or more. The chain recombines TRBV12-3 or TRBV12-4 with TRBJ1-1, with D uncertain. V was shortened by 4 bases and J by 7 bases, with 10 bases between the two germline ends. The CDR3 is made up of 12 amino acids. The DNA for the CDR3 is TGTGCCAGCAGTTCGGACTACCTTGAAGCTTTCTTT. Amino acids: CASSSDYLEAFF.

This clonotype was seen ten or more times. The chain carries TRBV19 and TRBJ1-1; TRBD1 matches 7 bases. J was trimmed by 6 bases and V by 6 bases; bases with no gene match: 10. Germline V lookup: CDR1 LNHDA, CDR2 SQIVND (reference sequence). The CDR3 spans 14 residues. CDR3 bases: TGTGCCAGTAGACTGACAGGTAGGGGGCCTGAAGCTTTCTTT. Its translation: CASRLTGRGPEAFF.

This clonotype has ten or more counts. The CDR3 DNA follows: TGTGCCATCAGTGAACAACAGGGGGGGGAGCAGTACTTC. This translates into CAISEQQGGEQYF. The rearrangement joins TRBV10-3 to TRBJ2-7; D is possibly TRBD1 (8 bases). Germline loops: CDR1 ENHRY, CDR2 SYGVKD. This CDR3 is built from 13 residues. V lost 3 bases and J 7 bases, leaving 13 bases between the germline ends.

Ten or more counts support this clonotype. This chain links TRBV7-2 with TRBJ2-7; 9 bases line up with TRBD1. The length of the CDR3 is 13 residues. Germline CDR1 and CDR2: SGHTA and FQGNSA. The J segment lost 5 bases and the V segment lost 4 bases, leaving 3 bases of the junction unmatched. The CDR3 here is CASSWDRVDEQYF. For the CDR3, the DNA is TGTGCCAGCAGCTGGGACAGGGTTGACGAGCAGTACTTC.

The table lists this clonotype with many counts. At one end, the junction sequence differs from germline, possibly due to a read error. The chain is built from TRBV20-1 and TRBJ2-4, with D unclear. From germline, CDR1 is DFQATT and CDR2 SNEGSKA (reference sequence). This CDR3 contains 11 residues. This CDR3 reads CSVLGRNIKYF. The DNA for the CDR3 is TGCAGTGTGTTGGGCCGAAACATTAAGTACTTC.

This clonotype was recorded many times. The chain links TRBV6-5 to TRBJ2-7; 9 bases agree with TRBD1. The CDR3 runs 15 residues. V dropped 4 bases and J dropped 3; count of bases not matched to a gene: 7. Germline-derived CDR1 and CDR2 are MNHEY and SVGAGI. In DNA form, the CDR3 reads TGTGCCAGCAGTTTTATGCCGGGACAGGGCTACGAGCAGTACTTC. It yields the protein CASSFMPGQGYEQYF.

This clonotype was counted only a few times. V and J are TRBV9 and TRBJ2-7; D not certain. CDR1 SGDLS and CDR2 YYNGEE come from the germline V gene. The CDR3 is 13 residues long. V lost 4 bases and J 7 bases, leaving 15 bases between the germline ends. The CDR3 protein is CASSPQGVREQYF. In DNA form, the CDR3 reads TGTGCCAGCAGCCCCCAAGGTGTTAGAGAGCAGTACTTC.

This clonotype has a count of ten or more. V and J are TRBV12-3 or TRBV12-4 and TRBJ1-1, with TRBD1 identical over 7 bases. Trimming took 5 bases from V and 3 from J; bases not matched to a gene: 9. The CDR3 extends over 15 amino acids. CDR3 region: CASSAEGALDTEAFF. The CDR3 DNA sequence: TGTGCCAGCAGTGCGGAGGGGGCCCTGGACACTGAAGCTTTCTTT.

This clonotype was observed many times. V and J are TRBV15 and TRBJ1-1; D is possibly TRBD1 (5 bases). CDR3 length equals 15 residues. Trimming took off 0 bases at V and 8 bases at J, with 16 bases between the two ends. From germline, CDR1 is LNHNV and CDR2 YYDKDF (reference sequence). CDR3 DNA sequence: TGTGCCACCAGCAGAGATTTGGCCAGTGGGGGGGAAGCTTTCTTT. As protein: CATSRDLASGGEAFF.

The chain is built from TRBV18 and TRBJ2-7; D not certain. This CDR3 has 14 residues. Germline V gene lookup returns CDR1 KGHSH and CDR2 LQKENI. V gave up 3 bases and J gave up 2 bases, with 11 bases separating them. The CDR3 here is CASSPDGQTYEQYF. The DNA for the CDR3 is TGTGCCAGCTCACCGGATGGCCAAACCTACGAGCAGTACTTC. Together with reference TRBV18 and TRBJ2-7, the CDR3 gives the full variable domain: NAGVMQNPRHLVRRRGQEARLRCSPMKGHSHVYWYRQLPEEGLKFMVYLQKENIIDESGMPKERFSAEFPKEGPSILRIQQVVRGDSAAYFCASSPDGQTYEQYFGPGTRLTVT.

This sequence joins TRBV24-1 and TRBJ2-2, with TRBD1 identical over 8 bases. Germline lookup yields CDR1 KGHDR and CDR2 SFDVKD. The J segment lost 5 bases and the V segment lost 1 base, leaving 8 bases of the junction unmatched. The CDR3 has 17 residues. The CDR3 coding sequence is TGTGCCACCAGTGATTTCGGGCAGGGGGCCAGAACCGGGGAGCTGTTTTTT. Its translation is CATSDFGQGARTGELFF.

This clonotype was seen just once. The V and J genes are TRBV6-1 and TRBJ2-7, with 9 positions matching TRBD2. Germline V gene sequence: CDR1 MNHNS, CDR2 SASEGT. The trim removed 6 bases at V and 3 bases at J, leaving 6 bases unmatched. The CDR3 is made up of 14 amino acids. DNA of the CDR3: TGTGCCAGCAGCGTAGCGGGGGCCTTCTACGAGCAGTACTTC. Amino acid sequence: CASSVAGAFYEQYF.

In its sample, this clonotype was seen a few times. J is TRBJ2-6 and V is TRBV6-5; D gene uncertain. V was trimmed by 2 bases and J by 3 bases, leaving 11 bases between them. This CDR3 contains 16 residues. CDR1 and CDR2 from the germline V gene are MNHEY and SVGAGI. The CDR3 region has the DNA TGTGCCAGCAGTTACGGTGGGCATCATGGGGCCAACGTCCTGACTTTC. Translated: CASSYGGHHGANVLTF.

CDR3 protein: CAWSEGGQGNQPQHF. The DNA for the CDR3 is TGTGCCTGGAGTGAGGGAGGGCAAGGGAATCAGCCCCAGCATTTT. V gene TRBV30 combines with J gene TRBJ1-5; D remains unclear. The CDR3 totals 15 residues. Trimming removed 1 base at V and 4 bases at J, with 14 bases between. Germline CDR1 GTSNPN, CDR2 SVGIG (reference sequence).

This clonotype was detected ten times or more. The CDR3 nucleotides read TGCGCCAGCAGCTTGGAGCAGGGCACGAAGACCCAGTACTTC. Residues: CASSLEQGTKTQYF. This chain uses TRBV5-1 with TRBJ2-5; maybe TRBD1 (5 bases). V was pared by 0 bases and J by 6 bases, with 12 bases between. This CDR3 region has 14 residues. The germline V gene has CDR1 SGHRS and CDR2 YFSETQ.

A note on this clonotype: A read error is possible here, since a much larger clone lies one base away. This chain's CDR3 is CASTQRGNTRYF. DNA of the CDR3: TGTGCCAGCACCCAGAGGGGAAACACCAGATATTTT. The J gene is TRBJ1-3, the V gene TRBV2; TRBD1 is a possible D gene (5 bases). The germline V gene has CDR1 SNHLY and CDR2 FYNNEI. The CDR3 spans 12 residues.

This clonotype was observed many times. The chain employs TRBV6-1 and TRBJ2-7; maybe TRBD1 (6 bases). Germline loops: CDR1 MNHNS, CDR2 SASEGT. The CDR3 has 13 residues. V lost 8 bases and J lost 5, with 16 bases in between. The CDR3 loop reads CASVRTGSHEQYF. CDR3 sequence (DNA): TGTGCCAGCGTAAGAACAGGGTCCCACGAGCAGTACTTC.

This clonotype was counted at least ten times. The chain carries TRBV6-1 and TRBJ2-3; TRBD1 matches 8 bases. This CDR3 region has 15 residues. Trimming cost V 1 base and J 4 bases; bases outside gene matches: 4. The germline CDR1 and CDR2 sequences are MNHNS and SASEGT. CDR3 bases: TGTGCCAGCAGTGAAGATGGACAGGGTTCAGATACGCAGTATTTT. Translation: CASSEDGQGSDTQYF.

The table lists this clonotype with many counts. The chain has TRBV6-1 and TRBJ2-2; 10 nucleotides align to TRBD1. Germline CDR1 is MNHNS and CDR2 is SASEGT. This CDR3 has 15 residues. The V gene end was trimmed by 6 bases and the J gene end by 6 bases; junction bases not matched to a gene: 7. Written as DNA, the CDR3 is TGTGCCAGCAGGGGGACAGGGGTAAGGGCCGGGGAGCTGTTTTTT. Translation: CASRGTGVRAGELFF.

The chain recombines TRBV5-1 with TRBJ2-2; 14 bases align to TRBD2. Germline CDR1 and CDR2: SGHRS and YFSETQ. V gave up 4 bases and J gave up 5 bases; unmatched junction bases: 13. CDR3 size: 19 residues. Here the CDR3 reads CASSPGPGTSGSWTGELFF. CDR3 bases: TGCGCCAGCAGCCCCGGACCCGGGACTAGCGGGAGTTGGACCGGGGAGCTGTTTTTT.

This clonotype was recorded many times. The chain links TRBV24-1 to TRBJ2-5, with no clear D. V lost 5 bases and J lost 5, with 14 bases in between. Germline V gene lookup returns CDR1 KGHDR and CDR2 SFDVKD. This CDR3 contains 14 residues. CDR3 bases: TGTGCCACCAGTGGGCGGATACCCGGGGAGACCCAGTACTTC. Translating it yields CATSGRIPGETQYF.

This clonotype was recorded many times. The chain has TRBV6-2 or TRBV6-3 and TRBJ2-7; D is unclear. Germline V lookup: CDR1 MNHEY, CDR2 SVGEGT. The CDR3 consists of 11 residues. The CDR3 DNA sequence: TGTGCGACGAGAGGTGCCTACGAGCAGTACTTC. This codes for CATRGAYEQYF.

V usage is TRBV6-1 and J usage is TRBJ1-6; D unresolved. Trimming cost V 4 bases and J 9 bases, with 13 bases left between them. This CDR3 has 14 residues. CDR1 and CDR2 (germline): MNHNS, SASEGT. CDR3 nucleotide sequence: TGTGCCAGCAGTGTGCGCGGGTTTCCTTCACCCCTCCACTTT. Translation gives CASSVRGFPSPLHF.

This clonotype occurred many times. The chain joins TRBV28 to TRBJ2-5; D is perhaps TRBD2 (5 bases). V lost 5 bases and J 4 bases, leaving 17 bases between the germline ends. The CDR3 consists of 15 residues. Germline CDR1 is MDHEN and CDR2 is SYDVKM. The CDR3 nucleotides are TGTGCCAGCAGTCTGAGGATAGCGCCCCCAGAGACCCAGTACTTC. Encoded protein: CASSLRIAPPETQYF. Together with reference TRBV28 and TRBJ2-5, the CDR3 gives the full variable domain: DVKVTQSSRYLVKRTGEKVFLECVQDMDHENMFWYRQDPGLGLRLIYFSYDVKMKEKGDIPEGYSVSREKKERFSLILESASTNQTSMYLCASSLRIAPPETQYFGPGTRLLVL.